This T cell receptor (beta chain) is from a study of T cell responses to AZD1222 COVID-19 vaccine. In the case of this clone: Its antigen remains unknown.

The study, taken as a whole, reports: The sample set comprised mostly white British donors with more females, and clonal diversity was possibly underestimated. Dominant CD4 TCR responses targeted spike regions 160-218 and 743-854.

Using immunoSEQ multiplex PCR, the repertoire was profiled, and TCRdb retains in-frame clones only, with some absent. This sample's clone table lists under 150,000 clones. Trimming shortened V by 5 bases and J by 7 bases, and 17 bases separated the two germline ends. CDR1 GTSNPN and CDR2 SVGIG come from the germline V gene (reference sequence). This CDR3 contains 14 residues. The sequencing sample was made of peripheral blood. The chain recombines TRBV30 with TRBJ1-4; a weak D match, TRBD1 (5 bases). The source of this sequence is an adult in good health. DNA of the CDR3: TGTGCCTGGGGTATGGGGGTACTCTCTGAAAAACTGTTTTTT. Translation: CAWGMGVLSEKLFF.